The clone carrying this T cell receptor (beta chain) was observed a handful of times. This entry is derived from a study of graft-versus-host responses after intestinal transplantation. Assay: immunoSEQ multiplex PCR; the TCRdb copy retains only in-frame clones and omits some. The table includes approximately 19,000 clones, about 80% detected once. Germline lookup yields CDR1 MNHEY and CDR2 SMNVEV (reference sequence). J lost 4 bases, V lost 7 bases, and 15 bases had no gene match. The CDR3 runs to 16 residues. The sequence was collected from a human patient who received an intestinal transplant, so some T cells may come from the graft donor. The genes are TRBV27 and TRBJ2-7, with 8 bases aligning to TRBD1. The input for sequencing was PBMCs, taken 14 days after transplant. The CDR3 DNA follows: TGTGCCAGCAAAGTAAGCGGACAGGGATCCCCGTACGAGCAGTACTTC. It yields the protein CASKVSGQGSPYEQYF.